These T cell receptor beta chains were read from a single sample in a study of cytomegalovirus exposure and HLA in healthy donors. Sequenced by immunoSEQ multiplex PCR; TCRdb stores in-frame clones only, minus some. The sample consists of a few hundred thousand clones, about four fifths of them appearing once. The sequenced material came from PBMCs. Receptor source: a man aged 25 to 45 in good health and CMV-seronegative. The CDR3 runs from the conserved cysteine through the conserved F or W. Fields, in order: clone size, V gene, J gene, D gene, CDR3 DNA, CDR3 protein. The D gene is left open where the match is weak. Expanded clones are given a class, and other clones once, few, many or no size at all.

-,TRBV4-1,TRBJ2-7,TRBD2,TGCGCCAGCAGCCAAGGCCTACTAGCGGGGGGGTACGAGCAGTACTTC,CASSQGLLAGGYEQYF
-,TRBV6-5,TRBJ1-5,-,TGTGCCAGCAGACGACAGATAAATCAGCCCCAGCATTTT,CASRRQINQPQHF
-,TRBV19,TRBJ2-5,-,TGTGCCAGTAGAATACAGGGACAAGAGACCCAGTACTTC,CASRIQGQETQYF
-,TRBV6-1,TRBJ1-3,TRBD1,TGTGCCAGCAGTATAGACAGGGGAGCTGGAAACACCATATATTTT,CASSIDRGAGNTIYF
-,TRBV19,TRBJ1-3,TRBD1,TGTGCCAGTATCGGAGACAGGGGCATCTTCTCTGGAAACACCATATATTTT,CASIGDRGIFSGNTIYF
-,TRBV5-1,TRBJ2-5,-,TGCGCCAGCAGCCCCGGTCGGTGGGGGGTAGAAGAGACCCAGTACTTC,CASSPGRWGVEETQYF
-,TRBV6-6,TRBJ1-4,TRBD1,TGTGCCAGCACCGAACCCGGGACAGTTGCTGAAAAACTGTTTTTT,CASTEPGTVAEKLFF
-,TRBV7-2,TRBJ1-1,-,TGTGCCAGCAGCGACCAGGGTGGGAACACTGAAGCTTTCTTT,CASSDQGGNTEAFF
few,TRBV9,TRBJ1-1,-,TGTGCCAGCAGCGTTAGTATAAACACTGAAGCTTTCTTT,CASSVSINTEAFF
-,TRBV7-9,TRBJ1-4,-,TGTGCCAGCAGCTTTTGGGGGCAGGGTGATGAAAAACTGTTTTTT,CASSFWGQGDEKLFF
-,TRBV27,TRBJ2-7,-,TGTGCCAGCAGTGAGACAGGAGCATCCTACGAGCAGTACTTC,CASSETGASYEQYF
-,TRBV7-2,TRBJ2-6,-,TGTGCCAGCAGCTTAAGTGGGGCCAGCGTCCTGACTTTC,CASSLSGASVLTF
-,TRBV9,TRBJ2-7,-,TGTGCCAGCAGCGTAGCTGGACAGAGCTCCTACGAGCAGTACTTC,CASSVAGQSSYEQYF
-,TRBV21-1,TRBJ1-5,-,TGTGCCAGCATCTTCGAAGGGGGGGGGTTCCAGCCCCAGCATTTT,CASIFEGGGFQPQHF
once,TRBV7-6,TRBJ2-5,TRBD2,TGTGCCAGCAGCTTACGTTCGGGGGGGGCAGAGACCCAGTACTTC,CASSLRSGGAETQYF
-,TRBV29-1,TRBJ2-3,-,TGCAGCGTCAGCCCAGGTCTCAAAGATACGCAGTATTTT,CSVSPGLKDTQYF
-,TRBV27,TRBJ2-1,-,TGTGCCAGCCGCTACGGATCTAGGGGCCACAATGAGCAGTTCTTC,CASRYGSRGHNEQFF
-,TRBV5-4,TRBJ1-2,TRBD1,TGTGCCAGCAGCTTGGACAGGGGGCTTTCTGGCTACACCTTC,CASSLDRGLSGYTF
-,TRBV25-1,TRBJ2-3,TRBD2,TGTGCCAGCAGTGCCCAACTAGCGGGGCCTCCCACAGATACGCAGTATTTT,CASSAQLAGPPTDTQYF
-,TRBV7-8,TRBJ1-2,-,TGTGCCAGCAGCGAAACCTTAACAGGTGTTGGAGGCTACACCTTC,CASSETLTGVGGYTF
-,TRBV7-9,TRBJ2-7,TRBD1,TGTGCCAGCAGCGGAATCGGGACAGCCTACGAGCAGTACTTC,CASSGIGTAYEQYF
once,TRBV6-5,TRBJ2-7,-,TGTGCCAGCAGTTACGGCTGGTCCTACGAGCAGTACTTC,CASSYGWSYEQYF
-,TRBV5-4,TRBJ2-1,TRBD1,TGTGCCAGCAGCTTACAGGGGATTGGGGATGAGCAGTTCTTC,CASSLQGIGDEQFF
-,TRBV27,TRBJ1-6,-,TGTGCCAGCAGTTTATCGAAAGGGGTCAATTCACCCCTCCACTTT,CASSLSKGVNSPLHF
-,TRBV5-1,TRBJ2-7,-,TGCGCCAGCTTGAGCTCCTACGAGCAGTACTTC,CASLSSYEQYF
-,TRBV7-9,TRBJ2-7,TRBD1,TGTGCCGGAGGAGGACAGGACTCCTACGAGCAGTACTTC,CAGGGQDSYEQYF
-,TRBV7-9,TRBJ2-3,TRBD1,TGTGCCAGCACCCCCCGACAGGGCCCAGATACGCAGTATTTT,CASTPRQGPDTQYF
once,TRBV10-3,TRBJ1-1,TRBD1,TGTGCCATCAGTGAAGGGACAGCCTTTGAAGCTTTCTTT,CAISEGTAFEAFF
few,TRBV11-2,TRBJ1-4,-,TGTGCCAGCAGCCAAGGGGGATGGGCCTTTAATGAAAAACTGTTTTTT,CASSQGGWAFNEKLFF
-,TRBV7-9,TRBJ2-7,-,TGTGCCAGCAGCTTAGATTTGAGGGTCGAGCAGTACTTC,CASSLDLRVEQYF
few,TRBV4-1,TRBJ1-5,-,TGCGCCAGCAGCCAAGATGAGAGGTATAATCAGCCCCAGCATTTT,CASSQDERYNQPQHF
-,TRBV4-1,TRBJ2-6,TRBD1,TGCGCCAGCAGCCTCCCTGTAGGACAGGGGACTCTTGGGGCCAGCGTCCTGACTTTC,CASSLPVGQGTLGASVLTF
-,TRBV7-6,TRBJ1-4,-,TGTGCCAGCAGCTTAGTCCCCCTGAGGTGGGGGGATGAAAAACTGTTTTTT,CASSLVPLRWGDEKLFF
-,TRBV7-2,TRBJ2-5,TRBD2,TGTGCCAGCAGCTTAGGCACTAGCGGGGGGGCAAAGACCCAGTACTTC,CASSLGTSGGAKTQYF
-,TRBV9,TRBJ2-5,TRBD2,TGTGCCAGCAGCGTCCCTAGCGGGGGGGCTCAAGAGACCCAGTACTTC,CASSVPSGGAQETQYF
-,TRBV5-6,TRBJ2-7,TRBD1,TGTGCCAGCAGCCTCGGGCAGGGGGTTCACGAGCAGTACTTC,CASSLGQGVHEQYF
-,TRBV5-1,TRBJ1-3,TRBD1,TGCGCCAGCAGCTTGGGGACAGGAGAAACTGGAAACACCATATATTTT,CASSLGTGETGNTIYF
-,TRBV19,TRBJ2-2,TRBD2,TGTGCCAGTAGACCGGGACTAGCGGAGCCCGTCGACCCGACCGGGGAGCTGTTTTTT,CASRPGLAEPVDPTGELFF
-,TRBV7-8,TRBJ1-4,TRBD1,TGTGCCAGCAGCCACAGACAGGGGTTAGGAGAAAAACTGTTTTTT,CASSHRQGLGEKLFF
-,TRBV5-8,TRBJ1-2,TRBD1,TGTGCCAGCAGTGGCCATCCCGGGACAGGGAATGGCTACACCTTC,CASSGHPGTGNGYTF
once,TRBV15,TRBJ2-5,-,TGTGCCACCAGCAGAGATCGCCGGGGAGGAGAAGAGACCCAGTACTTC,CATSRDRRGGEETQYF
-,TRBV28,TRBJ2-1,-,TGTGCCAGCGGGGATCTGGACAGAGAGCAGTTCTTC,CASGDLDREQFF